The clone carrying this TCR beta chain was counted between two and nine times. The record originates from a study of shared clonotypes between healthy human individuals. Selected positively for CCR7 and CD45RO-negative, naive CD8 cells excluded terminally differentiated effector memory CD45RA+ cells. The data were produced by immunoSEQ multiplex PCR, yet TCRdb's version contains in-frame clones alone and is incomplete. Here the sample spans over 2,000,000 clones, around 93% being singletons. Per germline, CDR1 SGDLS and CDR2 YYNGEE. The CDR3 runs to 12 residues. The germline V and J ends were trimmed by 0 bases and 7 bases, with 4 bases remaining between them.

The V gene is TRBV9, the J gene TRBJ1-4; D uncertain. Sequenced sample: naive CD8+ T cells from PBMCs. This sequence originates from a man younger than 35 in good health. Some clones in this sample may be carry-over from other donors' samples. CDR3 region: CASSVEGEKLFF. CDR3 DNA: TGTGCCAGCAGCGTAGAAGGTGAAAAACTGTTTTTT.